The next 7 T cell receptor beta chains were all read from a single sample in a study of T cells in Graves' hyperthyroidism and ophthalmopathy. TCR beta CDR3 regions were amplified from RNA transcripts. Researchers ran a first-round RT-PCR on the TCR CDR3 using the HTBI primer set. MiXCR, applied by TCRdb to the multiplex PCR reads, yields one record per CDR3 protein. The table includes approximately 530,000 distinct CDR3 sequences, 16% detected once. What was sequenced was blood. The receptor source for this set is a woman under 30 with Graves' hyperthyroidism.

The sample holds a few counts of this clonotype. V and J are TRBV7-2 and TRBJ2-4; 9 bases agree with TRBD2. J lost 0 bases, V lost 4 bases, and 4 bases had no gene match. The CDR3 sequence is 16 residues long. Germline V gene data show CDR1 as SGHTA and CDR2 as FQGNSA. The CDR3 nucleotides are TGTGCCAGCAGCTGGAAAGCGGGGGGAGCCAAAAACATTCAGTACTTC. Translated, it gives CASSWKAGGAKNIQYF.

This chain joins TRBV29-1 and TRBJ2-1; TRBD2 agrees at 12 bases. This CDR3 has 13 amino acids. V lost 0 bases, J lost 11 bases, and 2 bases stayed unmatched. The germline gives CDR1 SQVTM, CDR2 ANQGSEA. The CDR3 protein is CSVEETSGGKQFF. The CDR3 bases are TGCAGCGTTGAAGAAACTAGCGGGGGGAAGCAGTTCTTC.

The chain couples TRBV2 to TRBJ2-2; 8 nucleotides align to TRBD2. V lost 3 bases to trimming and J lost 7 bases; unmatched junction nucleotides: 7. Looked up from germline, CDR1 is SNHLY and CDR2 is FYNNEI. This CDR3 region has 15 residues. CDR3 residues: CASSETSVGVGELFF. The CDR3 DNA is TGTGCCAGCAGTGAGACTAGCGTAGGAGTCGGGGAGCTGTTTTTT.

V and J are TRBV7-9 and TRBJ2-1; 12 bases map to TRBD2. Losses at the gene ends were 6 bases for V and 9 bases for J; bases not matched to a gene: 18. CDR3 length equals 18 residues. In germline, CDR1 is SEHNR, CDR2 FQNEAQ (reference sequence). The CDR3 DNA is TGTGCCAGCAGGGAGACCATGACTAGCGGGGGCTCGTTGGCTGAGCAGTTCTTC. Protein: CASRETMTSGGSLAEQFF.

The chain is built from TRBV7-9 and TRBJ2-2, with D uncertain. Trimming cost V 0 bases and J 1 base, with 6 bases left between them. The CDR3 runs to 15 residues. Germline-derived CDR1 and CDR2 are SEHNR and FQNEAQ (reference sequence). DNA for the CDR3: TGTGCCAGCAGCTTAGCCGCTTTGAACACCGGGGAGCTGTTTTTT. This sequence encodes CASSLAALNTGELFF.

This clonotype was seen many times. The chain recombines TRBV7-9 with TRBJ1-2; 10 bases align to TRBD1. With 5 bases clipped from V and 6 bases from J, the junction kept 6 bases outside the gene matches. CDR3 length: 14 residues. Germline V CDR1 and CDR2: SEHNR, FQNEAQ (reference sequence). CDR3 sequence reads: CASSRTGGVNGYTF. CDR3 bases: TGTGCCAGCAGCCGGACAGGGGGGGTGAATGGCTACACCTTC.

This chain joins TRBV5-1 and TRBJ2-2; D remains unclear. Germline-derived CDR1 and CDR2 are SGHRS and YFSETQ. The V and J ends lost 0 bases and 4 bases respectively, with 7 bases between them. The CDR3 consists of 14 residues. The CDR3 region is CASSLELTTGELFF. CDR3 DNA sequence: TGCGCCAGCAGCTTGGAATTAACCACCGGGGAGCTGTTTTTT.